These 17 T cell receptor beta chains came from one sample sequenced in a study of cytomegalovirus exposure and HLA in healthy donors. Profiling relied on immunoSEQ multiplex PCR, and the TCRdb table lists in-frame clones only, not all of them. This sample has roughly 130,000 clones, with more than 80% found just once. The sequenced material came from PBMCs. The receptors originated from a woman aged 30 to 39 in good health and CMV-seropositive.

The gene calls are TRBV18 and TRBJ2-1; possible D gene TRBD1, 5 bases. CDR1 is KGHSH and CDR2 is LQKENI in the germline V gene. This CDR3 has 14 amino acids. The V end was cut by 2 bases, the J end by 5 bases, with 10 bases between. The CDR3 DNA follows: TGTGCCAGCTCACCAAAAACAGGTGACAATGAGCAGTTCTTC. Protein: CASSPKTGDNEQFF.

This chain joins TRBV27 and TRBJ2-2; 8 nucleotides align to TRBD1. J gave up 5 bases and V 2 bases, and 4 bases lay outside the gene matches. CDR3 length: 15 amino acids. Germline V gene data show CDR1 as MNHEY and CDR2 as SMNVEV (reference sequence). The CDR3 DNA reads TGTGCCAGCAGTTTACTACAGGGGGTAACCGGGGAGCTGTTTTTT. Translated, it gives CASSLLQGVTGELFF.

The chain combines TRBV6-5 with TRBJ1-5; D is perhaps TRBD1 (5 bases). The CDR3 loop spans 14 amino acids. Germline V gives CDR1 MNHEY, CDR2 SVGAGI. V lost 6 bases and J lost 2, with 11 bases in between. The CDR3 here is CASSLAGGNQPQHF. The CDR3 coding sequence is TGTGCCAGCAGCCTGGCGGGGGGCAATCAGCCCCAGCATTTT.

This rearrangement joins TRBV5-1 to TRBJ2-1; possible D gene TRBD1, 6 bases. V lost 4 bases, J lost 5 bases, and 19 bases lay in between. Germline V gene lookup returns CDR1 SGHRS and CDR2 YFSETQ. This CDR3 has 16 amino acids. The CDR3 bases are TGCGCCAGCAGCCCACTCGCTAAGGGGGACCACAATGAGCAGTTCTTC. As protein: CASSPLAKGDHNEQFF.

This rearrangement joins TRBV7-8 to TRBJ2-5, with D tentatively TRBD2 (6 bases). Per germline, CDR1 SGHVS and CDR2 FQNEAQ. This CDR3 comprises 12 residues. V lost 4 bases and J lost 5, with 8 bases in between. CDR3 sequence reads: CASSYGGETQYF. The CDR3 region has the DNA TGTGCCAGCAGCTATGGGGGGGAGACCCAGTACTTC.

V is TRBV5-4 and J is TRBJ2-7; 11 nucleotides align to TRBD1. This CDR3 comprises 14 residues. Germline trimming cut 0 bases from V and 4 bases from J; bases unmatched to any gene: 0. Germline CDR1 is SGHNT and CDR2 is YYREEE (reference sequence). The CDR3 sequence is CASSLGDRGYEQYF. In nucleotides, the CDR3 is TGTGCCAGCAGCTTGGGGGACAGGGGGTACGAGCAGTACTTC. Combining the CDR3 with reference TRBV5-4 and TRBJ2-7 gives the whole variable domain ETGVTQSPTHLIKTRGQQVTLRCSSQSGHNTVSWYQQALGQGPQFIFQYYREEENGRGNFPPRFSGLQFPNYSSELNVNALELDDSALYLCASSLGDRGYEQYFGPGTRLTVT.

V usage is TRBV5-1 and J usage is TRBJ1-1; TRBD1 is a possible D gene (5 bases). Trimming removed 2 bases at V and 8 bases at J, with 13 bases between. The CDR3 covers 13 residues. The germline V gene encodes CDR1 SGHRS and CDR2 YFSETQ. The CDR3 spells CASSLQRGREAFF. In nucleotides, the CDR3 is TGCGCCAGCAGCTTACAGCGGGGGAGGGAAGCTTTCTTT.

This sequence joins TRBV2 and TRBJ2-5; 13 nucleotides align to TRBD2. The junction had 9 bases not matched to a gene; V was cut back by 7 bases and J by 4 bases. This CDR3 has 16 residues. Germline CDR1 is SNHLY and CDR2 is FYNNEI. The CDR3 DNA is TGTGCCAGCACTGGACTAGCGGGGGTTGGCCGAGAGACCCAGTACTTC. Residues: CASTGLAGVGRETQYF.

The chain uses TRBV27 and TRBJ2-7; D gene uncertain. Trimming removed 6 bases at V and 0 bases at J, with 15 bases between. Germline lookup yields CDR1 MNHEY and CDR2 SMNVEV (reference sequence). This CDR3 contains 15 residues. CDR3 in amino acids: CASSPWAERSYEQYF. In DNA form, the CDR3 reads TGTGCCAGCAGCCCTTGGGCAGAACGCTCCTACGAGCAGTACTTC.

This clone was counted once. The gene calls are TRBV4-1 and TRBJ2-3, with D possibly matching TRBD1 (5 bases). The length of the CDR3 is 12 residues. Germline CDR1 is MGHRA and CDR2 is YSYEKL. Deletions cut 4 bases from V and 8 bases from J, with 10 bases between. The CDR3 region is CASSPPRGTQYF. In DNA, the CDR3 is TGCGCCAGCAGCCCACCTAGGGGTACGCAGTATTTT.

The CDR3 region has the DNA TGTGCCAGCAGTTACCGGGACAGGGCCCACGAGCAGTACTTC. It yields the protein CASSYRDRAHEQYF. The chain employs TRBV6-5 and TRBJ2-7; 9 positions match TRBD1. The V gene's germline CDR1 is MNHEY and CDR2 SVGAGI. Trimming removed 2 bases from V and 5 bases from J; junction bases left unmatched: 4. The CDR3 extends over 14 amino acids.

V and J are TRBV5-4 and TRBJ1-5, with 7 bases lining up with TRBD1. The CDR3 covers 15 residues. The germline gives CDR1 SGHNT, CDR2 YYREEE (reference sequence). The trim removed 6 bases at V and 2 bases at J, leaving 8 bases unmatched. The CDR3 loop reads CASNRTGEGNQPQHF. In DNA, the CDR3 is TGTGCCAGCAATAGGACAGGAGAGGGCAATCAGCCCCAGCATTTT. The full variable domain, with the rest looked up from reference TRBV5-4 and TRBJ1-5, is ETGVTQSPTHLIKTRGQQVTLRCSSQSGHNTVSWYQQALGQGPQFIFQYYREEENGRGNFPPRFSGLQFPNYSSELNVNALELDDSALYLCASNRTGEGNQPQHFGDGTRLSIL.

The chain uses TRBV5-1 and TRBJ2-1; tentative D call: TRBD2 (5 bases). CDR1 is SGHRS, CDR2 YFSETQ, per germline. V lost 0 bases and J 5 bases, leaving 18 bases between the germline ends. The CDR3 loop spans 17 amino acids. This chain's CDR3 is CASSLDPWAGPNNEQFF. CDR3 nucleotides: TGCGCCAGCAGCTTGGACCCATGGGCGGGCCCGAACAATGAGCAGTTCTTC.

V is TRBV6-5 and J is TRBJ2-7; 7 positions match TRBD1. The CDR3 runs to 14 residues. Germline V gives CDR1 MNHEY, CDR2 SVGAGI. V shed 1 base and J 8 bases; nucleotides not matched to a gene: 8. CDR3 in DNA: TGTGCCAGCAGTTACTTCCCACAGGGGAACCAGCAGTACTTC. Translation gives CASSYFPQGNQQYF.

In its sample, this clone was seen a few times. The gene calls are TRBV5-4 and TRBJ1-2; a possible D gene is TRBD1 (6 bases). The germline CDR1 and CDR2 sequences are SGHNT and YYREEE (reference sequence). The CDR3 is 16 amino acids. V shed 2 bases and J shed 1 base, with 15 bases lying between them. The CDR3 loop is CASSFLGGMDNYGYTF. For the CDR3, the DNA is TGTGCCAGCAGCTTTTTAGGGGGAATGGATAACTATGGCTACACCTTC.

This clone was recorded once. This chain joins TRBV21-1 and TRBJ2-7; TRBD2, as called in the table, went unchecked against the DNA. TRBV21-1 is described as a pseudogene. The CDR3 has 12 amino acids. CDR3 residues: CASSNLPTEQYF. The CDR3 DNA sequence: TGTGCCAGCAGCAACCTCCCTACTGAGCAGTACTTC.

This chain connects TRBV18 to TRBJ2-1; TRBD2 aligns across 9 bases. This CDR3 comprises 15 residues. Trimming took 3 bases from V and 5 from J; bases not matched to a gene: 5. Germline V CDR1 and CDR2: KGHSH, LQKENI. CDR3 loop: CASSPGSGGNNEQFF. In DNA, the CDR3 is TGTGCCAGCTCACCGGGTAGCGGGGGAAACAATGAGCAGTTCTTC.